Given below is one TCR beta chain in context. This specimen belongs to a study of T-cell memory formation after mild COVID-19. The CDR3 is made up of 14 amino acids. V was pared by 0 bases and J by 3 bases, with 10 bases between. Germline V gene sequence: CDR1 SGHRS, CDR2 YFSETQ. TCRdb called the 5' RACE reads again in MiXCR, with one record for every CDR3 protein. The sample yields about 200,000 distinct CDR3 sequences, 15% to 20% seen once. The sequence was collected from an adult woman who had mild COVID-19 (a few samples of this study predate the infection). Cell type and time point are not known. The source material was PBMCs or a T cell subset sorted from them (not recorded which). V usage is TRBV5-1 and J usage is TRBJ2-7; no clear D. CDR3: CASSLARGNYEQYF. In DNA form, the CDR3 reads TGCGCCAGCAGCTTGGCCCGAGGAAACTACGAGCAGTACTTC.